This T cell receptor (beta chain) was found in a study of cytomegalovirus exposure and HLA in healthy donors. Germline V CDR1 and CDR2: MRHNA, SNTAGT. This CDR3 has 15 amino acids. Trimming cost V 0 bases and J 8 bases; bases outside gene matches: 5. The sample holds a few counts of this clone. The PCR was carried out with 60 Vbeta primers and 13 Jbeta primers. Authors' data handling: Counted up in a later analysis, unique TCR beta chains came to approximately 83 million, with around 10 million shared. The method was immunoSEQ multiplex PCR; TCRdb's version includes in-frame clones alone and lacks a portion of them. D and trimming were read from the DNA, whereas the V and J calls and clone size are those reported in that table. The repertoire holds 200,000 to 250,000 clones, with around 76% as singletons.

The sequenced material came from PBMCs. This clonotype was obtained from a middle-aged woman in good health and CMV-seropositive. The chain carries TRBV6-4 and TRBJ1-4, with 8 bases that match TRBD1. CDR3 residues: CASSDSGTGREKLFF. The CDR3 coding sequence is TGTGCCAGCAGTGACTCGGGGACAGGACGGGAAAAACTGTTTTTT.